These 25 T cell receptor beta chains were all obtained from the same sample, sequenced in a study of T cells in Graves' hyperthyroidism and ophthalmopathy. The TCR beta CDR3 regions underwent amplification using RNA transcripts as the source. Using the HTBI primer set, a first-round RT-PCR was run on the TCR CDR3. TCRdb reprocessed the multiplex PCR reads with MiXCR, giving one entry per CDR3 protein. The sample consists of hundreds of thousands of distinct CDR3 sequences, roughly 15% of them appearing once. The sample comprised blood. Receptor source: a woman between 50 and 59 years old with Graves' ophthalmopathy.

In its sample, this clonotype was seen many times. The chain links TRBV20-1 to TRBJ2-1, with a possible D match to TRBD2 (6 bases). V was cut by 4 bases and J by 1 base, with 11 bases left in between. CDR1 and CDR2 from the germline V gene are DFQATT and SNEGSKA (reference sequence). The CDR3 is made up of 14 amino acids. In nucleotides, the CDR3 is TGCAGTGCTATGAGGGAGGAGTCCTACAATGAGCAGTTCTTC. Translated, it gives CSAMREESYNEQFF.

As for this clonotype: A much larger clone lies a single base off, so this may be a read error. The chain has TRBV11-2 and TRBJ2-5; 7 bases match TRBD1. The trim removed 5 bases at V and 7 bases at J, leaving 10 bases unmatched. CDR3 length: 14 amino acids. Germline values: CDR1 SGHAT, CDR2 FQNNGV. The CDR3 coding sequence is TGTGCCAGCAGCCACACAGGGGTTGAAGGGACCCAGTACTTC. Its translation is CASSHTGVEGTQYF.

In this sample, this clonotype turned up a few times. V usage is TRBV7-9 and J usage is TRBJ1-2, with D possibly matching TRBD1 (5 bases). CDR3 length: 14 residues. V gave up 3 bases and J gave up 4 bases, with 12 bases separating them. The germline gives CDR1 SEHNR, CDR2 FQNEAQ (reference sequence). CDR3 sequence: CASSLFGHFYGYTF. In nucleotides, the CDR3 is TGTGCCAGCAGCTTGTTCGGACACTTCTATGGCTACACCTTC.

This clonotype was seen ten or more times. The gene calls are TRBV4-2 and TRBJ2-1, with 10 bases that match TRBD2. The CDR3 has 18 amino acids. V was clipped by 0 bases and J by 9 bases; unmatched bases: 14. Germline V gives CDR1 LGHNA, CDR2 YNFKEQ. The CDR3 DNA is TGTGCCAGCAGCCAAGAGTCCCTAGCGGGAGCTTTCGGCGGTGAGCAGTTCTTC. It codes for CASSQESLAGAFGGEQFF.

This clonotype was counted many times. The rearrangement uses TRBV7-9 and TRBJ2-5; 7 bases are shared with TRBD1. Germline V gives CDR1 SEHNR, CDR2 FQNEAQ (reference sequence). J gave up 5 bases and V 3 bases, and 3 bases lay outside the gene matches. The CDR3 has 13 amino acids. The CDR3: CASSLGQYETQYF. As DNA, the CDR3 is TGTGCCAGCAGCTTGGGACAGTACGAGACCCAGTACTTC.

This clonotype was found many times. The chain uses TRBV12-3 or TRBV12-4 and TRBJ2-7, with D possibly being TRBD2 (6 bases). V was cut by 4 bases and J by 4 bases, with 23 bases left in between. The length of the CDR3 is 17 residues. The CDR3 here is CASSSSSQTSLAYEQYF. As DNA, the CDR3 is TGTGCCAGCAGTTCCTCCTCTCAGACTAGTCTCGCTTACGAGCAGTACTTC.

This clonotype came up many times. This chain uses TRBV6-2 or TRBV6-3 with TRBJ1-2, with D uncertain. Looked up from germline, CDR1 is MNHEY and CDR2 is SVGEGT. With 0 bases removed from V and 8 bases from J, the gap between germline ends came to 13 bases. CDR3 length: 14 residues. The chain's CDR3 is CASSYSEGSSGYTF. The CDR3 bases are TGTGCCAGCAGTTACTCCGAGGGCAGCTCCGGCTACACCTTC.

This clonotype was seen repeatedly, ten times or more. This rearrangement joins TRBV20-1 to TRBJ1-2; perhaps TRBD1 as D (5 bases). V lost 0 bases to trimming and J lost 8 bases, with 10 bases between them. Germline V gives CDR1 DFQATT, CDR2 SNEGSKA (reference sequence). The CDR3 is 12 residues long. In DNA form, the CDR3 reads TGCAGTGCTAGAGACAGGGCGGGAGGCTACACCTTC. The encoded protein is CSARDRAGGYTF.

Ten or more counts support this clonotype. The chain joins TRBV18 to TRBJ2-3; D is uncertain. This CDR3 spans 14 amino acids. Trimming took off 3 bases at V and 5 bases at J, with 12 bases between the two ends. The V gene's germline CDR1 is KGHSH and CDR2 LQKENI. The CDR3 here is CASSPPTMRDTQYF. The CDR3 region has the DNA TGTGCCAGCTCACCCCCTACAATGAGAGATACGCAGTATTTT.

The rearrangement links TRBV7-3 to TRBJ2-1; 9 positions agree with TRBD2. V trimming: 5 bases; J trimming: 6 bases; junction bases outside the gene matches: 8. Germline lookup yields CDR1 SGHTA and CDR2 FQGTGA. The CDR3 has 15 residues. CDR3 in amino acids: CASSRSGSFVNEQFF. CDR3 bases: TGTGCCAGCAGCCGTAGCGGGAGCTTTGTCAATGAGCAGTTCTTC.

The chain has TRBV25-1 and TRBJ2-3; D unclear. There are 10 residues in the CDR3. Trimming took 8 bases from V and 4 from J, leaving 4 bases between them. Germline CDR1 reads MGHDK; CDR2 reads SYGVNS. CDR3 loop: CASLADTQYF. CDR3 DNA sequence: TGTGCCAGCCTTGCAGATACGCAGTATTTT.

The rearrangement joins TRBV6-1 to TRBJ2-1; 13 bases align to TRBD2. This CDR3 contains 19 residues. With 1 base clipped from V and 2 bases from J, the junction kept 8 bases outside the gene matches. CDR1 and CDR2 from the germline V gene are MNHNS and SASEGT. DNA of the CDR3: TGTGCCAGCAGTGAAGGAATCGGACTAGCGGGAGTAACCTACAATGAGCAGTTCTTC. Protein sequence: CASSEGIGLAGVTYNEQFF.

Turning to this clonotype: A junction end diverges from the germline sequence, so it may reflect a read error. The CDR3 nucleotides are TGTGCCACCAGTGACCCTGGTCGTAACGAGCAGTGCTTC. Its translation is CATSDPGRNEQCF. The gene calls are TRBV24-1 and TRBJ2-7; D ambiguous. The germline gives CDR1 KGHDR, CDR2 SFDVKD. This CDR3 region has 13 residues.

The chain has TRBV20-1 and TRBJ2-1, with TRBD2 identical over 12 bases. The CDR3 consists of 15 residues. Germline CDR1 DFQATT, CDR2 SNEGSKA (reference sequence). After removal of 5 bases from V and 4 bases from J, the junction contained 6 bases not matched to a gene. CDR3 residues: CSAWDGTSGYNEQFF. CDR3 sequence (DNA): TGCAGTGCTTGGGATGGGACTAGCGGGTACAATGAGCAGTTCTTC.

There are a few counts of this clonotype. The chain carries TRBV11-2 and TRBJ2-7; D tentatively fits TRBD1 or TRBD2 (7 bases each). Germline CDR1 and CDR2: SGHAT and FQNNGV. V lost 5 bases and J 2 bases, leaving 10 bases between the germline ends. This CDR3 comprises 13 residues. CDR3 DNA: TGTGCCAGCAGCCCAGGGGGGGCCTACGAGCAGTACTTC. It translates to CASSPGGAYEQYF.

This clonotype was recorded a few times. The CDR3, as DNA: TGTGCCAGCAGGGACCCTGGACTAGCGGTAAATGAGCAGTTCTTC. It encodes CASRDPGLAVNEQFF. The chain has TRBV6-2 or TRBV6-3 and TRBJ2-1; 10 positions agree with TRBD2. The CDR3 is 15 residues long. The J segment lost 7 bases and the V segment lost 6 bases, leaving 9 bases of the junction unmatched. The germline V gene encodes CDR1 MNHEY and CDR2 SVGEGT.

The sample holds many counts of this clonotype. The V call is TRBV12-3 or TRBV12-4, the J call TRBJ1-1; TRBD1 matches at 9 bases. CDR3 length: 15 amino acids. V lost 5 bases and J lost 1; bases outside the gene matches: 5. CDR3 coding DNA: TGTGCCAGCAGTCCGCTGGGACAGGGGAACACTGAAGCTTTCTTT. The encoded protein is CASSPLGQGNTEAFF.

Notes on this clonotype: One end of the junction fails to match germline, which may point to a read error. The chain uses TRBV7-3 and TRBJ2-1; 8 bases fit TRBD2. The CDR3 length is 17 residues. The germline V gene encodes CDR1 SGHTA and CDR2 FQGTGA. The CDR3 nucleotides are TGTGCCAGCAGACCTCCACCCGGGAGGGCCGCGGACAATGAGCAGTCCTTC. Amino acids: CASRPPPGRAADNEQSF.

This clonotype was seen repeatedly, ten times or more. The chain is built from TRBV29-1 and TRBJ2-7; 7 positions match TRBD2. Per the germline V gene, CDR1 is SQVTM and CDR2 is ANQGSEA. The CDR3 extends over 16 amino acids. V lost 0 bases, J lost 2 bases, and 10 bases stayed unmatched. CDR3 region: CSVEDSSGTATYEQYF. Written as DNA, the CDR3 is TGCAGCGTTGAAGATTCGAGCGGGACGGCTACCTACGAGCAGTACTTC.

This clonotype was seen ten or more times. The chain joins TRBV24-1 to TRBJ1-5, with D maybe TRBD1 (5 bases). The CDR3 has 16 residues. The V gene's germline CDR1 is KGHDR and CDR2 SFDVKD. Trimming took off 0 bases at V and 2 bases at J, with 10 bases between the two ends. As DNA, the CDR3 is TGTGCCACCAGTGATTTGTCCCGGGGCCGCAATCAGCCCCAGCATTTT. Its translation: CATSDLSRGRNQPQHF.

Here the CDR3 reads CASSSQGANQPQHF. CDR3 coding DNA: TGTGCCAGCAGTTCACAGGGGGCGAATCAGCCCCAGCATTTT. The chain recombines TRBV12-3 or TRBV12-4 with TRBJ1-5, with 9 bases that match TRBD1. This CDR3 is built from 14 residues. V shed 4 bases, J shed 4 bases, and the junction held 2 bases outside the gene matches.

J is TRBJ2-2 and V is TRBV7-9, with 7 bases fitting TRBD1. The germline CDR1 and CDR2 sequences are SEHNR and FQNEAQ (reference sequence). V gave up 2 bases and J gave up 7 bases; unmatched junction bases: 4. The CDR3 spans 14 residues. The CDR3 loop reads CASSLTGVGGELFF. CDR3 DNA sequence: TGTGCCAGCAGCTTAACAGGGGTTGGCGGGGAGCTGTTTTTT.

This clonotype was observed a handful of times. The rearrangement links TRBV9 to TRBJ2-7; 9 bases are shared with TRBD1. The CDR3 has 15 amino acids. Germline V gives CDR1 SGDLS, CDR2 YYNGEE. After removal of 4 bases from V and 2 bases from J, the junction contained 7 bases not matched to a gene. CDR3 loop: CASSPGTGKAYEQYF. CDR3 DNA sequence: TGTGCCAGCAGCCCCGGGACAGGGAAAGCCTACGAGCAGTACTTC.

This clonotype has just a few counts. V usage is TRBV27 and J usage is TRBJ1-4; TRBD1 is a possible D gene (6 bases). Germline V CDR1 and CDR2: MNHEY, SMNVEV (reference sequence). Trimming removed 4 bases at V and 2 bases at J, with 11 bases between. The CDR3 runs to 15 residues. CDR3 nucleotide sequence: TGTGCCAGCAGTTCTCTACAGGGTACTAATGAAAAACTGTTTTTT. Translated, it gives CASSSLQGTNEKLFF.

This clonotype showed up many times. This chain links TRBV18 with TRBJ2-7, with 9 bases lining up with TRBD2. Germline V gives CDR1 KGHSH, CDR2 LQKENI. The V gene end was trimmed by 3 bases and the J gene end by 3 bases; junction bases not matched to a gene: 3. CDR3 size: 14 residues. The CDR3 DNA sequence: TGTGCCAGCTCACCGACTAGCGGAAACTACGAGCAGTACTTC. Translation gives CASSPTSGNYEQYF.